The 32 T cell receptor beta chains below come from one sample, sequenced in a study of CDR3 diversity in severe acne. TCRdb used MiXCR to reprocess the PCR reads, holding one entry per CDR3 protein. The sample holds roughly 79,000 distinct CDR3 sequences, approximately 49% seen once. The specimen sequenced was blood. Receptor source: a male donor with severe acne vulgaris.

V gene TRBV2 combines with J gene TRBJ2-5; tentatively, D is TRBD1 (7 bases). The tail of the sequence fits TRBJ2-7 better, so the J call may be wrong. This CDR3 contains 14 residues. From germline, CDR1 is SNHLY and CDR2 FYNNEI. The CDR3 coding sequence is TGTGCCAGCAGTGGGGGGGACAGTTCCAACGAGCAGTACTTC. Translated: CASSGGDSSNEQYF.

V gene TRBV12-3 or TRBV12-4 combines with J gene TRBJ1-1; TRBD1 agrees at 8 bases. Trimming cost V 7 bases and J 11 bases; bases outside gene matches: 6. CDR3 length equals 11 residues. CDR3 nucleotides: TGTGCCAGCACTCTACAGGGGGAGGCTTTCTTT. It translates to CASTLQGEAFF.

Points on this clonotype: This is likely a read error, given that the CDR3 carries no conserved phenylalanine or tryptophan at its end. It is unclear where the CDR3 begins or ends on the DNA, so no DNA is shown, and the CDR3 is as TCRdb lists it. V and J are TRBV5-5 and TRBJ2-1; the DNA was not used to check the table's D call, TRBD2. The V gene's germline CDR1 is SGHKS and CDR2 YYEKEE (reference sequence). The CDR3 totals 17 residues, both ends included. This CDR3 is CASSLGRQGNYGYTFGS.

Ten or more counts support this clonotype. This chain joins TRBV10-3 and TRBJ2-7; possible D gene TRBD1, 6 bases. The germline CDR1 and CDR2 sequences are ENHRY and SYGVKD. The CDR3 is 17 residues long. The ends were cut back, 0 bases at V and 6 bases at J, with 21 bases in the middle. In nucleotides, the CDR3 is TGTGCCATCAGTGAGTCGCGTGACAGGTTTTTCGTGGCCGAGCAGTACTTC. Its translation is CAISESRDRFFVAEQYF.

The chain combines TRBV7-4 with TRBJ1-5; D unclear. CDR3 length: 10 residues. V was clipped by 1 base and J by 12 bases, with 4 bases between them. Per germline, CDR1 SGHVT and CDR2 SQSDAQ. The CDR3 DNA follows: TGTGCCAGCAGCTTAGATCTCCAGCATTTT. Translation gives CASSLDLQHF.

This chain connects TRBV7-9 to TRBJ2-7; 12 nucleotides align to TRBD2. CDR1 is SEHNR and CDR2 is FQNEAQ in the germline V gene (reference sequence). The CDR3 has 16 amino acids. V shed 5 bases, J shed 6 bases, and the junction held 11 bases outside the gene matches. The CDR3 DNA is TGTGCCAGCAGCCGCCTTCGACTAGCGGGAGAGGTCGAGCAGTACTTC. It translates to CASSRLRLAGEVEQYF.

The CDR3 protein is CATGPGLGPETQYF. In DNA form, the CDR3 reads TGTGCCACTGGACCGGGACTAGGCCCGGAGACCCAGTACTTC. This chain uses TRBV24-1 with TRBJ2-5, with 8 bases aligning to TRBD2. Unmatched junction bases numbered 11, after V lost 10 bases and J lost 5 bases. From germline, CDR1 is KGHDR and CDR2 SFDVKD. The CDR3 sequence is 14 residues long.

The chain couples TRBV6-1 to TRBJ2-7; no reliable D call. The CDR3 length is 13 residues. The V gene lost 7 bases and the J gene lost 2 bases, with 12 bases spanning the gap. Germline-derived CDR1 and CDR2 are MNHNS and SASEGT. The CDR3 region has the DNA TGTGCCAGCAACCGCCCCCGGACCTACGAGCAGTACTTC. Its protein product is CASNRPRTYEQYF.

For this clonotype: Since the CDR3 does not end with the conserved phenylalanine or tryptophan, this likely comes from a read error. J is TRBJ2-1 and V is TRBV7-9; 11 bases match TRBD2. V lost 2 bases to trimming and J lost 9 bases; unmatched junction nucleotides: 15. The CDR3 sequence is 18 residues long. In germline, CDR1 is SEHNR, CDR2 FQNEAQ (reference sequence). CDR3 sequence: CASSLKLAGVGDRSEQFS. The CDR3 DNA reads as TGTGCCAGCAGCTTAAAACTAGCGGGAGTCGGGGACCGTAGTGAGCAGTTCTCC.

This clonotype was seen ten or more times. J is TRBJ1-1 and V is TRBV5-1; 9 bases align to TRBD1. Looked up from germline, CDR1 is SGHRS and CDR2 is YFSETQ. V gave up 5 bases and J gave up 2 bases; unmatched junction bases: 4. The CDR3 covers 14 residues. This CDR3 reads CASSVQGANTEAFF. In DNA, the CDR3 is TGCGCCAGCAGTGTACAGGGGGCTAACACTGAAGCTTTCTTT.

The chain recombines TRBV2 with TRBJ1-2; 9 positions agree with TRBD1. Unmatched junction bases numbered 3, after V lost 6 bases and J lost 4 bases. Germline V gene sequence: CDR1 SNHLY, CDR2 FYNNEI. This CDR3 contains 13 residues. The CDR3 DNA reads TGTGCCAGCAGGGACAGGGGCGGCTATGGCTACACCTTC. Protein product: CASRDRGGYGYTF. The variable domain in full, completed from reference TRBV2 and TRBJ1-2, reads EPEVTQTPSHQVTQMGQEVILRCVPISNHLYFYWYRQILGQKVEFLVSFYNNEISEKSEIFDDQFSVERPDGSNFTLKIRSTKLEDSAMYFCASRDRGGYGYTFGSGTRLTVV.

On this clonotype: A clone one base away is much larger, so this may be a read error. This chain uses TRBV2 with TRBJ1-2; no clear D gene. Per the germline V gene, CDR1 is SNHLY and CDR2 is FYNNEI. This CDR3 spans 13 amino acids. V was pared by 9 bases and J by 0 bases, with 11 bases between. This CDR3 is CARSTKTNYGYTF. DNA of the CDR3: TGTGCCAGGAGTACGAAGACTAACTATGGCTACACCTTC.

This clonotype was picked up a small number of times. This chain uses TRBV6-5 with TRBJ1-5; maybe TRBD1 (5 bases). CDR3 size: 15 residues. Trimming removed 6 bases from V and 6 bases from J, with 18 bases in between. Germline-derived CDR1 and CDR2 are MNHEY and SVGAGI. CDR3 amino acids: CASSRSGTAGQPQHF. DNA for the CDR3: TGTGCCAGCAGCCGCTCAGGGACGGCAGGTCAGCCCCAGCATTTT.

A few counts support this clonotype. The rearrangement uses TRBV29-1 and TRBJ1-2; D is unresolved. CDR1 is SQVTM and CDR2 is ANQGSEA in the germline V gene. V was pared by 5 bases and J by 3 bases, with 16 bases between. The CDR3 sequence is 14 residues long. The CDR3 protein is CSVPQKGSDYGYTF. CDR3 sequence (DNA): TGCAGCGTTCCCCAGAAGGGAAGCGACTATGGCTACACCTTC.

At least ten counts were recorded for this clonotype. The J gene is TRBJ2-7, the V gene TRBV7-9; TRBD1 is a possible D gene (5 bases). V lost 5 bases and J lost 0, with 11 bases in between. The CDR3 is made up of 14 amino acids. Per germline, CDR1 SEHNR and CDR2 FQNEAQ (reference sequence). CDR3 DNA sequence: TGTGCCAGCAGCCACGACAGAGCCTCCTACGAGCAGTACTTC. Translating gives CASSHDRASYEQYF.

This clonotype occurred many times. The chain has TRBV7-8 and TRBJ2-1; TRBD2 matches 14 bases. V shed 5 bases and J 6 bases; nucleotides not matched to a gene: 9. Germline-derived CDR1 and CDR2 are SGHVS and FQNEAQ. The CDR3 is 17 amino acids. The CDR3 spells CASSLGLAGGWLNEQFF. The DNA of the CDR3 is TGTGCCAGCAGCCTCGGACTAGCGGGAGGTTGGCTCAATGAGCAGTTCTTC. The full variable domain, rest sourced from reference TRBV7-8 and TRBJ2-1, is GAGVSQSPRYKVAKRGQDVALRCDPISGHVSLFWYQQALGQGPEFLTYFQNEAQLDKSGLPSDRFFAERPEGSVSTLKIQRTQQEDSAVYLCASSLGLAGGWLNEQFFGPGTRLTVL.

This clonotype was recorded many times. The CDR3 DNA is TGTGCCAGCAGCCAAGATTTGGGTTTTCCGGAGACCCAGTACTTC. Encoded protein: CASSQDLGFPETQYF. This rearrangement joins TRBV14 to TRBJ2-5; D remains ambiguous. V shed 0 bases and J shed 5 bases, with 13 bases lying between them. The CDR3 length is 15 residues. Germline lookup yields CDR1 SGHDN and CDR2 FVKESK.

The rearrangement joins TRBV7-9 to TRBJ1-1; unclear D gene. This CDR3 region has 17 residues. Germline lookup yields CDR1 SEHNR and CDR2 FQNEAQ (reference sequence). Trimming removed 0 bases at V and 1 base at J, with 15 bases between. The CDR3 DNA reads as TGTGCCAGCAGCTTAGCCCCAGGAGAAGGATGGAACACTGAAGCTTTCTTT. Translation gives CASSLAPGEGWNTEAFF.

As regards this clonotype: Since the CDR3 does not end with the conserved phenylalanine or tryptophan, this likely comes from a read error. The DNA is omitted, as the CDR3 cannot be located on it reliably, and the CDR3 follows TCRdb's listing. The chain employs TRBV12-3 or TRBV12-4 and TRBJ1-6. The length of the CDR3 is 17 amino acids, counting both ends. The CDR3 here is CASRSLREAVYGYTFGS.

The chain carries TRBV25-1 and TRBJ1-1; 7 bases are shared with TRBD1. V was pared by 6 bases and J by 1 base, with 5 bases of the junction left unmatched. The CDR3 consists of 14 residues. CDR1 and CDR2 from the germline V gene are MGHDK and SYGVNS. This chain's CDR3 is CASSVDRANTEAFF. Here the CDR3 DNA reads TGTGCCAGCAGCGTCGACAGGGCGAACACTGAAGCTTTCTTT. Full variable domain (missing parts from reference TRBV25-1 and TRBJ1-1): EADIYQTPRYLVIGTGKKITLECSQTMGHDKMYWYQQDPGMELHLIHYSYGVNSTEKGDLSSESTVSRIRTEHFPLTLESARPSHTSQYLCASSVDRANTEAFFGQGTRLTVV.

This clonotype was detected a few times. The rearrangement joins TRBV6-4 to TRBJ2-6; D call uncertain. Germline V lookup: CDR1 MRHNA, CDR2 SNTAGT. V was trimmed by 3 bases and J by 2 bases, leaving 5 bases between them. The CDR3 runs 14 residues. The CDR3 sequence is CASSEAAGANVLTF. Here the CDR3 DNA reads TGTGCCAGCAGTGAGGCCGCTGGGGCCAACGTCCTGACTTTC.

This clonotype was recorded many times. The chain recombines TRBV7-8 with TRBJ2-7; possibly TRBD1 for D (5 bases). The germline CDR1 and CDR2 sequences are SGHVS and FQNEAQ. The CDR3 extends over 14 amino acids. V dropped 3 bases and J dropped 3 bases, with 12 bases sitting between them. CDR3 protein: CASSFSQGGYEQYF. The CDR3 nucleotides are TGTGCCAGCAGCTTCTCTCAGGGTGGCTACGAGCAGTACTTC.

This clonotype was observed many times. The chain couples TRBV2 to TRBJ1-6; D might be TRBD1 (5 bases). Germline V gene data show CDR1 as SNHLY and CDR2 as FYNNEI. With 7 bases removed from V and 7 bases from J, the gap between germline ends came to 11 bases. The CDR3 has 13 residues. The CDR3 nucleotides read TGTGCCAGCATCCGCAGGGAAAATTCACCCCTCCACTTT. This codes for CASIRRENSPLHF.

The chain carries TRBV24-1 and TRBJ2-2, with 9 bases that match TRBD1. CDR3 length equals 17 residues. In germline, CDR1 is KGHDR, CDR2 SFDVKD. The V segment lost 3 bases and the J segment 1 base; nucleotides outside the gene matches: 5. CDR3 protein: CATSDGRTGENTGELFF. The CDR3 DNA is TGTGCCACCAGTGATGGCCGGACAGGGGAGAACACCGGGGAGCTGTTTTTT.

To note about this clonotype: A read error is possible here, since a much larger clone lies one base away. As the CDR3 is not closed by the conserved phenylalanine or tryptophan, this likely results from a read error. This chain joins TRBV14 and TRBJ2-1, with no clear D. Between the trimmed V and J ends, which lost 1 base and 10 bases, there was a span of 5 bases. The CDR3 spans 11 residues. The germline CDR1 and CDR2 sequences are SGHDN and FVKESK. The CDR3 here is CASSQGFEQFL. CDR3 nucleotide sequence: TGTGCCAGCAGCCAAGGCTTCGAGCAGTTCCTC.

CDR3 in amino acids: CATSAWRGNTGELFF. The CDR3 bases are TGTGCCACCAGTGCGTGGCGGGGGAACACCGGGGAGCTGTTTTTT. The chain recombines TRBV24-1 with TRBJ2-2, with D tentatively TRBD2 (6 bases). Germline V lookup: CDR1 KGHDR, CDR2 SFDVKD. V shed 5 bases and J shed 1 base, with 10 bases lying between them. The CDR3 contains 15 residues.

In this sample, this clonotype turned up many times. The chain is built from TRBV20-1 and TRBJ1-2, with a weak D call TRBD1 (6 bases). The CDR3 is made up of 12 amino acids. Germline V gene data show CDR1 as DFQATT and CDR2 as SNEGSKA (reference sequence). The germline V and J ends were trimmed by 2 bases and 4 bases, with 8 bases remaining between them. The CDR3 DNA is TGCAGTGCTAGATCGGACAGCTATGGCTACACCTTC. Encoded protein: CSARSDSYGYTF.

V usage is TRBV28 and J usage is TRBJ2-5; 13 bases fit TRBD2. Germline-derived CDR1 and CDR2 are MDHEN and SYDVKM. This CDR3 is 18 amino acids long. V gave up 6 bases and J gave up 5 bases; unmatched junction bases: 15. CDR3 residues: CASSSGTSGDLRWETQYF. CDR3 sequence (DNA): TGTGCCAGCAGCTCCGGGACTAGCGGGGACCTCCGGTGGGAGACCCAGTACTTC.

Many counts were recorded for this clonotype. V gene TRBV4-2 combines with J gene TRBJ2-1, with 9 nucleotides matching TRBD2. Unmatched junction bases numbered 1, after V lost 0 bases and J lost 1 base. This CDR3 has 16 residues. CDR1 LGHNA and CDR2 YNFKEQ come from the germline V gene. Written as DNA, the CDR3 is TGTGCCAGCAGCCAAGATAGCGGGGGTTCCTACAATGAGCAGTTCTTC. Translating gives CASSQDSGGSYNEQFF.

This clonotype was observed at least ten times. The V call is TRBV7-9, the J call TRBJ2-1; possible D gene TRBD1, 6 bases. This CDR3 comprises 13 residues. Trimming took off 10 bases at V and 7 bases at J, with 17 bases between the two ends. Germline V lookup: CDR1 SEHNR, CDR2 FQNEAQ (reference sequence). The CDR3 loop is CAIRDILVNEQFF. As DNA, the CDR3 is TGTGCCATTAGGGACATATTGGTAAATGAGCAGTTCTTC.

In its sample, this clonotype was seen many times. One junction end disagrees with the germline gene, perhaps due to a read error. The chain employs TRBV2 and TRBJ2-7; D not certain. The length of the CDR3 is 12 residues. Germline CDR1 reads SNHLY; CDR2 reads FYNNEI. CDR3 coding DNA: TGTGCCAGCAGTCTTACGACGGATACCGCCGCCTTC. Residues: CASSLTTDTAAF.

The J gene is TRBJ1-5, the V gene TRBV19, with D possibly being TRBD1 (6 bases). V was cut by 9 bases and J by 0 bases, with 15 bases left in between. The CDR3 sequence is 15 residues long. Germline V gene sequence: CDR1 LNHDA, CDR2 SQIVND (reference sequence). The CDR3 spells CASKGGVSSNQPQHF. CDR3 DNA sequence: TGTGCCAGCAAGGGGGGGGTTTCTAGCAATCAGCCCCAGCATTTT.